The rows below give T cell receptor beta chains drawn from one sample of a study of T cell changes during pregnancy in multiple sclerosis. Repertoires were generated with immunoSEQ multiplex PCR, while TCRdb's copy carries only in-frame clones and drops some. The table records roughly 69,000 clones, roughly 90% of them present only once. The sample in question was peripheral blood, obtained in the second trimester of pregnancy. These TCRs come from a female donor with multiple sclerosis, enrolled in a pregnancy study. CDR3s include the opening cysteine and the closing phenylalanine or tryptophan. A D gene is named only where the DNA matches it firmly. Clone size is shown for a subset of rows, as once, few, many or a class of expanded clone.

NA	TRBJ1-4	TRBV9	NA	TGTGCCAGCAGCGTCGGGACTGGCAATGAAAAACTGTTTTTT	CASSVGTGNEKLFF
NA	TRBJ1-1	TRBV7-2	NA	TGTGCCAGCAGCTGGAACAGGCGGACGAACACTGAAGCTTTCTTT	CASSWNRRTNTEAFF
NA	TRBJ1-6	TRBV18	few	TGTGCCAGCTCCCAGACGCCCAGCGTCGATACACCCCTCCACTTT	CASSQTPSVDTPLHF
NA	TRBJ2-1	TRBV6-6	NA	TGTGCCAGCAGTTATACGGTCTCAAACAATGAGCAGTTCTTC	CASSYTVSNNEQFF
NA	TRBJ2-3	TRBV28	NA	TGTGCCAGCAGTTTATCCACAGGGCTGAGCACAGATACGCAGTATTTT	CASSLSTGLSTDTQYF
NA	TRBJ2-6	TRBV9	NA	TGTGCCAGCAGCGTAGGGCTCCACTCTGGGGCCAACGTCCTGACTTTC	CASSVGLHSGANVLTF
NA	TRBJ2-1	TRBV6-1	NA	TGTGCCAGCAGTGATTTTATAGAACCCTACAATGAGCAGTTCTTC	CASSDFIEPYNEQFF
NA	TRBJ1-6	TRBV7-3	NA	TGTGCCAGCAGCTTAAACGTTGGTGGGAGTTCACCCCTCCACTTT	CASSLNVGGSSPLHF
NA	TRBJ1-1	TRBV18	few	TGTGCCAGCTCACCGGAACAGATTGAAGCTTTCTTT	CASSPEQIEAFF
NA	TRBJ1-1	TRBV6-1	NA	TGTGCCACGAAGGGAGGTCTGGTTGCTGAAGCTTTCTTT	CATKGGLVAEAFF
TRBD2	TRBJ2-1	TRBV10-1	NA	TGCGCCAGCAGTGAAGGACTAGCCAACAATGAGCAGTTCTTC	CASSEGLANNEQFF
NA	TRBJ2-1	TRBV2	NA	TGTGCCAGCTCCGGGATTTCCCTTGTCAATGAGCAGTTCTTC	CASSGISLVNEQFF
NA	TRBJ1-1	TRBV2	few	TGTGCCAGCAAAGGCGCCAGGGAAGATACTGAAGCTTTCTTT	CASKGAREDTEAFF
TRBD2	TRBJ2-7	TRBV5-1	NA	TGCGCCAGCAGCTGGCTAGCGGGAGGTACCTACGAGCAGTACTTC	CASSWLAGGTYEQYF
NA	TRBJ2-1	TRBV7-6	NA	TGTGCCAGCAGCCCAGCGCAGGGGAATGAGCAGTTCTTC	CASSPAQGNEQFF
TRBD2	TRBJ2-3	TRBV10-3	NA	TGTGCCATCAGGGCCGGGACTAGAGAGTTAGATACGCAGTATTTT	CAIRAGTRELDTQYF
TRBD1	TRBJ1-2	TRBV2	few	TGTGCCAGCAGCTTGGACAGGGGGCCCCACTTC	CASSLDRGPHF
TRBD1	TRBJ1-5	TRBV19	NA	TGTGCCAGTAGTATAGGGGGACAGCCGAATCAGCCCCAGCATTTT	CASSIGGQPNQPQHF
NA	TRBJ2-7	TRBV5-4	NA	TGTGCCAGCAGCAGAGGGAACGAGCAGTACTTC	CASSRGNEQYF
NA	TRBJ2-5	TRBV30	NA	TGTGCCTGGACGTGGTCGGGGGTCGAGACCCAGTACTTC	CAWTWSGVETQYF
NA	TRBJ2-3	TRBV7-2	once	TGTGCCAGCAGCTTAGAAAGTCCGGTGACAGATACGCAGTATTTT	CASSLESPVTDTQYF
TRBD1	TRBJ2-6	TRBV9	NA	TGTGCCAGCCACTCAGGGGGACAGGCCTACTCTGGGGCCAACGTCCTGACTTTC	CASHSGGQAYSGANVLTF
NA	TRBJ2-7	TRBV7-6	NA	TGTGCCAGCAGCTTAGAGGCTAGCGATACCTACGAGCAGTACTTC	CASSLEASDTYEQYF
TRBD2	TRBJ2-1	TRBV19	NA	TGTGCCAGTAGATTAGCGGGGGGAAATGAGCAGTTCTTC	CASRLAGGNEQFF
NA	TRBJ1-4	TRBV9	NA	TGTGCCAGCAGCGTAGCTACCGGAGGGTTTGCAACTAATGAAAAACTGTTTTTT	CASSVATGGFATNEKLFF
TRBD2	TRBJ2-1	TRBV7-3	NA	TGTGCCAGCAGCTTCACGGGGGGGTACAATGAGCAGTTCTTC	CASSFTGGYNEQFF
NA	TRBJ2-1	TRBV10-1	NA	TGCGCCAGCAGTGACAACAAGCGGGGAGGGGGACAAAATGAGCAGTTCTTC	CASSDNKRGGGQNEQFF
TRBD2	TRBJ2-2	TRBV7-8	NA	TGTGCCAGCTACGTAACAGCGGGACTGTTCACCGGGGAGCTGTTTTTT	CASYVTAGLFTGELFF
NA	TRBJ1-1	TRBV27	NA	TGTGCCAGCATCCTAAGTCGGGGAAACACTGAAGCTTTCTTT	CASILSRGNTEAFF
NA	TRBJ1-1	TRBV2	NA	TGTGCCAGCAAGGACGGGAAGAACACTGAAGCTTTCTTT	CASKDGKNTEAFF
NA	TRBJ2-5	TRBV6-6	once	TGTGCCAGCAGTGGTAGTGGAGAGACCCAGTACTTC	CASSGSGETQYF
TRBD1	TRBJ1-2	TRBV12-5	once	TGTGCTAGTGGAAAAAACAGGGGAACAACAAACTATGGCTACACCTTC	CASGKNRGTTNYGYTF
TRBD1	TRBJ1-2	TRBV11-1	NA	TGTGCCAGCAGCCGAACGTCGGGACAGCTCCTTTCTAACTATGGCTACACCTTC	CASSRTSGQLLSNYGYTF
NA	TRBJ1-5	TRBV25-1	NA	TGTGCCAGCAGTGAGATAGAGGGGCCCCAGCATTTT	CASSEIEGPQHF
NA	TRBJ1-6	TRBV27	NA	TGTGCCAGCAGAGAGAGACAGCAGTATAATTCACCCCTCCACTTT	CASRERQQYNSPLHF